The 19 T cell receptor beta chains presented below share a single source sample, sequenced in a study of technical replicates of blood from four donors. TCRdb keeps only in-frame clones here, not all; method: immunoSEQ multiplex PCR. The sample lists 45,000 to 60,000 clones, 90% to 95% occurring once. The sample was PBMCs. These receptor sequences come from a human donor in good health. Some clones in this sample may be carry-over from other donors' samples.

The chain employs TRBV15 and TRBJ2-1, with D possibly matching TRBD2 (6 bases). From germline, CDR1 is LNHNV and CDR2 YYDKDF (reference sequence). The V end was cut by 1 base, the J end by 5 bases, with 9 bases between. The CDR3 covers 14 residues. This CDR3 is CATSRAGVHNEQFF. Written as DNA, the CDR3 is TGTGCCACCAGCAGAGCGGGAGTCCACAATGAGCAGTTCTTC. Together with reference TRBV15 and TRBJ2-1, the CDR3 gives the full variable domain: DAMVIQNPRYQVTQFGKPVTLSCSQTLNHNVMYWYQQKSSQAPKLLFHYYDKDFNNEADTPDNFQSRRPNTSFCFLDIRSPGLGDTAMYLCATSRAGVHNEQFFGPGTRLTVL.

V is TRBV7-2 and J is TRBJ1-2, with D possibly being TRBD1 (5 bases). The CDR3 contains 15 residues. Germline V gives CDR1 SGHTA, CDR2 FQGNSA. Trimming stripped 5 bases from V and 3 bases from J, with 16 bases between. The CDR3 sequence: CASSLTGRADYGYTF. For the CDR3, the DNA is TGTGCCAGCAGCCTGACGGGCAGGGCGGACTATGGCTACACCTTC.

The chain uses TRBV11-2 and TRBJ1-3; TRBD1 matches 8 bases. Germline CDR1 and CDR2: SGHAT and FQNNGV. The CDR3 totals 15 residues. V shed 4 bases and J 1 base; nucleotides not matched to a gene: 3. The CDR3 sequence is CASSSDRVSGNTIYF. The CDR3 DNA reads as TGTGCCAGCAGCTCGGACAGGGTATCTGGAAACACCATATATTTT. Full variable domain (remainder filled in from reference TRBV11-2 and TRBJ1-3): EAGVAQSPRYKIIEKRQSVAFWCNPISGHATLYWYQQILGQGPKLLIQFQNNGVVDDSQLPKDRFSAERLKGVDSTLKIQPAKLEDSAVYLCASSSDRVSGNTIYFGEGSWLTVV.

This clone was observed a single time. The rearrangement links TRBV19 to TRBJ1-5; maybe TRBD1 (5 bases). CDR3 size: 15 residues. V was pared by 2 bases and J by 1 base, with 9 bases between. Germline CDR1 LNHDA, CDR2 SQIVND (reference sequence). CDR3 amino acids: CASSITGESNQPQHF. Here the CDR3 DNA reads TGTGCCAGTAGTATAACAGGCGAAAGCAATCAGCCCCAGCATTTT.

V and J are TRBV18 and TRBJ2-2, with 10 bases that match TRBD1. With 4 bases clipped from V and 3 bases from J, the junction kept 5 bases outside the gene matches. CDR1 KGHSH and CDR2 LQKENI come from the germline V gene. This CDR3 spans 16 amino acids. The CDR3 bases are TGTGCCAGCTCACAACGGACAGGGGGGCACACCGGGGAGCTGTTTTTT. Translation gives CASSQRTGGHTGELFF.

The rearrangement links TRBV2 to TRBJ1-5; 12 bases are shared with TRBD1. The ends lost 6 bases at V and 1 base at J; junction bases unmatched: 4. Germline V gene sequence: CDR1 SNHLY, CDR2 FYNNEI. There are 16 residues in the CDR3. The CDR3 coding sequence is TGTGCCAGCAGCGGGACAGGGGGCAGGAGCAATCAGCCCCAGCATTTT. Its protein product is CASSGTGGRSNQPQHF.

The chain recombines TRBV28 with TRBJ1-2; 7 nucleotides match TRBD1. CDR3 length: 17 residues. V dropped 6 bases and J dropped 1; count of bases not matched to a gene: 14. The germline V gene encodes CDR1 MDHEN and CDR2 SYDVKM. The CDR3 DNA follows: TGTGCCAGCAGATCTCCTACAGGGGTGATACTTAACTATGGCTACACCTTC. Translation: CASRSPTGVILNYGYTF.

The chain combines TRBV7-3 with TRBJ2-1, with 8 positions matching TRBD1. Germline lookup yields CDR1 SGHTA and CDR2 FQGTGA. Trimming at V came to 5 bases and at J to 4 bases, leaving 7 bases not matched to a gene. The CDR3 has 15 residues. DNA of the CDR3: TGTGCCAGCAGCCCCGACAGGGGCCATTACAATGAGCAGTTCTTC. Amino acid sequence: CASSPDRGHYNEQFF.

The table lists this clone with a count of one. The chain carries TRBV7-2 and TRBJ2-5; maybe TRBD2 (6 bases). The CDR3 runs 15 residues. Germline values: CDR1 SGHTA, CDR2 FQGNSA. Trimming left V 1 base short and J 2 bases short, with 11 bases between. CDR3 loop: CASSLGLGGQETQYF. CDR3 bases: TGTGCCAGCAGCTTAGGGTTGGGAGGACAAGAGACCCAGTACTTC. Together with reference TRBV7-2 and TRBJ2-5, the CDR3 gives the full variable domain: GAGVSQSPSNKVTEKGKDVELRCDPISGHTALYWYRQSLGQGLEFLIYFQGNSAPDKSGLPSDRFSAERTGGSVSTLTIQRTQQEDSAVYLCASSLGLGGQETQYFGPGTRLLVL.

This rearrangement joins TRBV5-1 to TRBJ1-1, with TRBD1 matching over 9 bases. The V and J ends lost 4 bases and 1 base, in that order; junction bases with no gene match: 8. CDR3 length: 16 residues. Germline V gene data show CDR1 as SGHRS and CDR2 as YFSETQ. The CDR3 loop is CASSLGQGFGNTEAFF. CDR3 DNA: TGCGCCAGCAGCCTGGGACAGGGCTTTGGGAACACTGAAGCTTTCTTT.

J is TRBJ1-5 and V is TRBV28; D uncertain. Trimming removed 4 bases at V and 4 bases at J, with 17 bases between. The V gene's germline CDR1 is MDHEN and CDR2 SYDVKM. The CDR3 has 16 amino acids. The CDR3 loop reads CASSSPVEGRNQPQHF. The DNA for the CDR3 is TGTGCCAGCAGTTCCCCCGTGGAGGGTAGGAATCAGCCCCAGCATTTT.

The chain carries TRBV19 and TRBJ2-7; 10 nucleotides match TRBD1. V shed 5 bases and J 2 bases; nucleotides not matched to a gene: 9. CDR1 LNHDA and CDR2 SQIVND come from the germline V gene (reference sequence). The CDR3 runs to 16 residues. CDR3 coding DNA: TGTGCCAGTAGTGTTCGGACAGGGGGTTTAGCCTACGAGCAGTACTTC. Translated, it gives CASSVRTGGLAYEQYF.

Written as DNA, the CDR3 is TGTGCCAGCAGCCAACCGCAGTATGGCTACACCTTC. Amino acids: CASSQPQYGYTF. The chain couples TRBV4-2 to TRBJ1-2; D not certain. This CDR3 spans 12 amino acids. The germline V and J ends were trimmed by 2 bases and 5 bases, with 6 bases remaining between them. Germline CDR1 LGHNA, CDR2 YNFKEQ.

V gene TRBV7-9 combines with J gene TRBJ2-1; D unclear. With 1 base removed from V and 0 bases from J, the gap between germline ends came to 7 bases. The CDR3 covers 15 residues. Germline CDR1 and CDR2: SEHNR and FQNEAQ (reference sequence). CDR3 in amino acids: CASSLEEISYNEQFF. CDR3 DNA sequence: TGTGCCAGCAGCTTAGAGGAGATCTCCTACAATGAGCAGTTCTTC.

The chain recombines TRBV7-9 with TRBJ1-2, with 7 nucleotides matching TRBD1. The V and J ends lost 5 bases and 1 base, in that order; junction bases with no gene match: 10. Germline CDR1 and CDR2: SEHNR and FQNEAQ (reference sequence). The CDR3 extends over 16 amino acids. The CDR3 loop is CASSPGGQIINYGYTF. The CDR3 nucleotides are TGTGCCAGCAGCCCAGGGGGGCAGATAATTAACTATGGCTACACCTTC.

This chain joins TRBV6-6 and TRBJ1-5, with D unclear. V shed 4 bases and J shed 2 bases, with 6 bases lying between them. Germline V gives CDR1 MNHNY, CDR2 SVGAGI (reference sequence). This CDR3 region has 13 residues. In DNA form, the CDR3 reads TGTGCCAGCAGTTTCAGTGGCAATCAGCCCCAGCATTTT. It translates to CASSFSGNQPQHF.

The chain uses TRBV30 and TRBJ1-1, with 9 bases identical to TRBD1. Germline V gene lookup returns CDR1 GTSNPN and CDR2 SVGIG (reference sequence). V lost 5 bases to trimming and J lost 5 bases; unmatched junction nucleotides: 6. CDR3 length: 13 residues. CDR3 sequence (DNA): TGTGCCTGGGGGGATGGACAGGGGACTGAAGCTTTCTTT. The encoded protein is CAWGDGQGTEAFF.

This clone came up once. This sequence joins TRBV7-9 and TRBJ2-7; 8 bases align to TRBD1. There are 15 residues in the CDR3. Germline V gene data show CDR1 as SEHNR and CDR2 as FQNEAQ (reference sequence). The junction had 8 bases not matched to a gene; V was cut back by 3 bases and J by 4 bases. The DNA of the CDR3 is TGTGCCAGCAGCTTCAGCGTGGGGACAGGATACGAGCAGTACTTC. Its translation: CASSFSVGTGYEQYF. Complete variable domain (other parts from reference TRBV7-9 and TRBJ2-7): DTGVSQNPRHKITKRGQNVTFRCDPISEHNRLYWYRQTLGQGPEFLTYFQNEAQLEKSRLLSDRFSAERPKGSFSTLEIQRTEQGDSAMYLCASSFSVGTGYEQYFGPGTRLTVT.

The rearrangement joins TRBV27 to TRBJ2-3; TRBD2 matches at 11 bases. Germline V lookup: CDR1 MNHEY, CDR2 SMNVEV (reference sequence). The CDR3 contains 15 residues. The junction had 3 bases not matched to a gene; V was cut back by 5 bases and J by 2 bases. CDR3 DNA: TGTGCCAGCAGTACTAGCGGGGGCCCCACAGATACGCAGTATTTT. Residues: CASSTSGGPTDTQYF.